The present TCR beta chain was sequenced within a study of T cells after posttransplantation cyclophosphamide. General study points: Skin or GI-infiltrating T cells shared few TRB sequences with blood. Later blood repertoires were often dominated by clones from the donor CD8+ memory compartment. TRB clonality was highly associated with recipient CMV seropositivity and reactivation.

A word on this clone: The antigen is not known.

Measured with immunoSEQ multiplex PCR; TCRdb has only the in-frame clones, and not every one. The table shows 66,000 or so clones, with roughly 95% occurring only once. The sample comprised PBMCs. The clonotype originates from a woman in her twenties or thirties in good health and a related stem cell transplant donor.

For the CDR3, the DNA is TGTGCCAGCGGCTGGGGGCGGCCCGGCGGGAGCGGTCTCCACTTT. Translation: CASGWGRPGGSGLHF. The chain joins TRBV28 to TRBJ1-6, with D perhaps matching TRBD1 (6 bases). Trimming stripped 8 bases from V and 16 bases from J, with 27 bases between. Germline V lookup: CDR1 MDHEN, CDR2 SYDVKM. This CDR3 is 15 amino acids long.